These 29 T cell receptor beta chains came from one sample sequenced in a study of control samples from healthy donors and cancer patients. Some clones are missing from TCRdb's copy, which holds only in-frame ones; the method was immunoSEQ multiplex PCR. Of 130,000 or so clones listed, around nine tenths are singletons. The sample taken for sequencing was blood. The source is a man in his thirties or forties in good health.

The chain uses TRBV29-1 and TRBJ2-6, with D possibly being TRBD2 (7 bases). Trimming stripped 3 bases from V and 4 bases from J, with 10 bases between. There are 14 residues in the CDR3. CDR1 SQVTM and CDR2 ANQGSEA come from the germline V gene. The CDR3 DNA reads TGCAGCGTTGAGGGGGGGGCAGGGGCCAACGTCCTGACTTTC. Translated: CSVEGGAGANVLTF.

This chain joins TRBV10-3 and TRBJ2-2, with 7 bases fitting TRBD2. The CDR3 is made up of 17 amino acids. V trimming: 0 bases; J trimming: 0 bases; junction bases outside the gene matches: 4. Germline V gives CDR1 ENHRY, CDR2 SYGVKD. CDR3 in amino acids: CAISESWGGANTGELFF. CDR3 in DNA: TGTGCCATCAGTGAGTCTTGGGGAGGGGCGAACACCGGGGAGCTGTTTTTT.

The genes are TRBV7-3 and TRBJ1-6; TRBD1 matches 7 bases. From germline, CDR1 is SGHTA and CDR2 FQGTGA. This CDR3 is 14 amino acids long. The ends lost 5 bases at V and 6 bases at J; junction bases unmatched: 4. The CDR3 nucleotides read TGTGCCAGCAGCCGGGGACAGATTAATTCACCCCTCCACTTT. Encoded protein: CASSRGQINSPLHF.

V and J are TRBV30 and TRBJ1-2; TRBD1 agrees at 7 bases. CDR3 size: 11 residues. Germline V gene lookup returns CDR1 GTSNPN and CDR2 SVGIG (reference sequence). The ends lost 4 bases at V and 4 bases at J; junction bases unmatched: 0. The CDR3 loop reads CAWTGGYGYTF. For the CDR3, the DNA is TGTGCCTGGACAGGGGGCTATGGCTACACCTTC.

The gene calls are TRBV12-3 or TRBV12-4 and TRBJ2-5, with D maybe TRBD1 (5 bases). Trimming removed 5 bases at V and 5 bases at J, with 12 bases between. CDR3 length: 13 residues. The CDR3 sequence: CASSTREGETQYF. CDR3 DNA: TGTGCCAGCAGTACCAGGGAAGGGGAGACCCAGTACTTC.

This CDR3 reads CASSQVTPGRQETQYF. CDR3 bases: TGTGCCAGCAGCCAAGTTACCCCGGGACGGCAAGAGACCCAGTACTTC. This chain connects TRBV14 to TRBJ2-5; D tentatively reads TRBD1 or TRBD2 (5 bases each). Trimming took off 1 base at V and 2 bases at J, with 14 bases between the two ends. In germline, CDR1 is SGHDN, CDR2 FVKESK. The CDR3 has 16 residues.

This clone was picked up many times. The chain couples TRBV5-8 to TRBJ1-1; D call uncertain. The V gene lost 5 bases and the J gene lost 1 base, with 9 bases spanning the gap. CDR3 length equals 13 residues. The germline V gene encodes CDR1 SGHTS and CDR2 YDEGEE. Written as DNA, the CDR3 is TGTGCCAGCAGTCTCGGAGGGAACACTGAAGCTTTCTTT. It specifies CASSLGGNTEAFF.

The chain couples TRBV5-1 to TRBJ1-2; TRBD1 might be the D (6 bases). Germline CDR1 reads SGHRS; CDR2 reads YFSETQ. Deletions cut 4 bases from V and 1 base from J, with 17 bases between. The CDR3 consists of 16 residues. In nucleotides, the CDR3 is TGCGCCAGCAGCCCGGGGGCGGGGAGGAATAACTATGGCTACACCTTC. The encoded protein is CASSPGAGRNNYGYTF.

The count of this clone is one. The chain carries TRBV11-2 and TRBJ2-1, with D possibly matching TRBD1 (6 bases). V lost 3 bases, J lost 4 bases, and 10 bases lay in between. The CDR3 totals 14 residues. Germline CDR1 SGHAT, CDR2 FQNNGV. The CDR3 reads CASSFLDSYNEQFF. In DNA, the CDR3 is TGTGCCAGCAGCTTCCTGGACAGTTACAATGAGCAGTTCTTC.

V gene TRBV19 combines with J gene TRBJ1-5; 7 bases are a match to TRBD1. The CDR3 sequence is 13 residues long. Trimming removed 7 bases from V and 6 bases from J; junction bases left unmatched: 6. Germline loops: CDR1 LNHDA, CDR2 SQIVND (reference sequence). Here the CDR3 DNA reads TGTGCCAGTAACACCAGGGGGGGTCAGCCCCAGCATTTT. It specifies CASNTRGGQPQHF.

The sample holds one count of this clone. This chain connects TRBV5-1 to TRBJ1-2; 8 bases fit TRBD1. J was trimmed by 4 bases and V by 7 bases; bases with no gene match: 9. In germline, CDR1 is SGHRS, CDR2 YFSETQ. This CDR3 comprises 14 residues. The CDR3 nucleotides are TGCGCCAGCGCGAAGGAAACAGGGGGCTATGGCTACACCTTC. Its protein product is CASAKETGGYGYTF.

V and J are TRBV5-1 and TRBJ1-1; D remains unclear. Germline V lookup: CDR1 SGHRS, CDR2 YFSETQ. The CDR3 totals 13 residues. Trimming pared 2 bases from V and 4 bases from J, leaving 9 bases between. CDR3 coding DNA: TGCGCCAGCAGCTTCGAGAGCCCCACTGAAGCTTTCTTT. Its translation: CASSFESPTEAFF.

This chain links TRBV19 with TRBJ2-2, with D perhaps matching TRBD1 (6 bases). In germline, CDR1 is LNHDA, CDR2 SQIVND (reference sequence). Trimming stripped 6 bases from V and 5 bases from J, with 16 bases between. The CDR3 totals 15 residues. This CDR3 is CASRPTLTGTGELFF. The CDR3 DNA follows: TGTGCCAGTAGGCCCACCCTAACAGGGACCGGGGAGCTGTTTTTT.

The J gene is TRBJ1-1, the V gene TRBV7-3, with a tentative D call TRBD1 (6 bases). Germline CDR1 is SGHTA and CDR2 is FQGTGA. The CDR3 is 16 amino acids. Trimming took 2 bases from V and 4 from J, leaving 17 bases between them. CDR3 amino acids: CASSLYGGRTGTEAFF. The DNA of the CDR3 is TGTGCCAGCAGCTTATATGGGGGGCGTACGGGCACTGAAGCTTTCTTT.

The genes are TRBV6-1 and TRBJ1-1; perhaps TRBD1 as D (6 bases). CDR1 is MNHNS and CDR2 is SASEGT in the germline V gene. This CDR3 region has 14 residues. The germline V and J ends were trimmed by 3 bases and 5 bases, with 13 bases remaining between them. Here the CDR3 DNA reads TGTGCCAGCAGTGACAGGGGTAAGGGGACTGAAGCTTTCTTT. This codes for CASSDRGKGTEAFF.

J is TRBJ1-2 and V is TRBV10-3; 10 nucleotides agree with TRBD1. CDR3 size: 15 residues. The J segment lost 6 bases and the V segment lost 3 bases, leaving 7 bases of the junction unmatched. Germline-derived CDR1 and CDR2 are ENHRY and SYGVKD. The CDR3 DNA reads as TGTGCCATCAGTGATAGGACAGGGGGTAGTCATGGCTACACCTTC. This encodes CAISDRTGGSHGYTF.

CDR3 loop: CASRDFSQQYV. In DNA form, the CDR3 reads TGTGCCAGCAGGGACTTTAGTCAGCAGTACGTC. The chain couples TRBV2 to TRBJ2-7, with TRBD2 as a possible D gene (5 bases). The CDR3 has 11 residues. Trimming removed 6 bases from V and 8 bases from J, with 11 bases in between. Germline CDR1 is SNHLY and CDR2 is FYNNEI.

The chain carries TRBV20-1 and TRBJ2-3; no reliable D call. CDR1 is DFQATT and CDR2 is SNEGSKA in the germline V gene (reference sequence). Trimming took off 3 bases at V and 6 bases at J, with 4 bases between the two ends. The CDR3 has 10 residues. CDR3 sequence: CSARIDTQYF. CDR3 DNA sequence: TGCAGTGCTAGGATCGATACGCAGTATTTT.

This clone appeared a single time. The V gene is TRBV2, the J gene TRBJ1-4, with TRBD1 matching over 8 bases. There are 14 residues in the CDR3. Germline V gene sequence: CDR1 SNHLY, CDR2 FYNNEI. The ends lost 2 bases at V and 5 bases at J; junction bases unmatched: 1. CDR3 coding DNA: TGTGCCAGCAGTGAAAGGGACAGGAATGAAAAACTGTTTTTT. Its protein product is CASSERDRNEKLFF. Complete variable domain (other parts from reference TRBV2 and TRBJ1-4): EPEVTQTPSHQVTQMGQEVILRCVPISNHLYFYWYRQILGQKVEFLVSFYNNEISEKSEIFDDQFSVERPDGSNFTLKIRSTKLEDSAMYFCASSERDRNEKLFFGSGTQLSVL.

The CDR3 sequence: CASSPLTGGMDNEQFF. In DNA, the CDR3 is TGTGCCAGCTCACCACTAACAGGGGGAATGGACAATGAGCAGTTCTTC. The chain uses TRBV18 and TRBJ2-1, with TRBD1 matching over 8 bases. CDR1 KGHSH and CDR2 LQKENI come from the germline V gene. The CDR3 contains 16 residues. V gave up 1 base and J gave up 5 bases; unmatched junction bases: 7.

This sequence joins TRBV10-3 and TRBJ1-4, with 8 bases that match TRBD1. This CDR3 has 13 residues. The germline gives CDR1 ENHRY, CDR2 SYGVKD. With V trimmed by 5 bases and J by 6 bases, 2 bases remained unmatched. In DNA, the CDR3 is TGTGCCATCAGTCTACAGGGGGATGAAAAACTGTTTTTT. Translation gives CAISLQGDEKLFF.

The rearrangement joins TRBV27 to TRBJ1-1; D is unresolved. This CDR3 region has 13 residues. The V end was cut by 2 bases, the J end by 11 bases, with 15 bases between. Germline CDR1 reads MNHEY; CDR2 reads SMNVEV (reference sequence). The DNA for the CDR3 is TGTGCCAGCAGTTTAGGTTTCCGTTCCAGGGCTTTCTTT. Amino acid sequence: CASSLGFRSRAFF.

The chain is built from TRBV11-2 and TRBJ1-5; D ambiguous. V was trimmed by 1 base and J by 7 bases, leaving 8 bases between them. The CDR3 contains 13 residues. Germline CDR1 reads SGHAT; CDR2 reads FQNNGV. Written as DNA, the CDR3 is TGTGCCAGCAGCTTAGGGGGAGGACAGCCCCAGCATTTT. It yields the protein CASSLGGGQPQHF.

The chain is built from TRBV7-8 and TRBJ2-6; maybe TRBD1 (5 bases). This CDR3 region has 18 residues. The V gene's germline CDR1 is SGHVS and CDR2 FQNEAQ. Trimming took 2 bases from V and 6 from J, leaving 20 bases between them. CDR3 coding DNA: TGTGCCAGCAGCTTATTGAGTCCGGCAGGGATGAAGGCCAACGTCCTGACTTTC. Translating gives CASSLLSPAGMKANVLTF.

The chain carries TRBV14 and TRBJ1-1; D remains ambiguous. Germline values: CDR1 SGHDN, CDR2 FVKESK. This CDR3 contains 14 residues. The V end lost 2 bases, the J end lost 1 base, and 8 bases lay between the germline ends. This CDR3 is CASSQLSRNTEAFF. The CDR3 nucleotides are TGTGCCAGCAGCCAATTGAGTCGGAACACTGAAGCTTTCTTT.

V gene TRBV18 combines with J gene TRBJ1-6, with a weak D call TRBD1 (6 bases). CDR3 size: 15 residues. CDR1 is KGHSH and CDR2 is LQKENI in the germline V gene. Trimming stripped 4 bases from V and 7 bases from J, with 14 bases between. CDR3 in amino acids: CASSLSQGTNSPLHF. CDR3 DNA sequence: TGTGCCAGCTCACTCTCTCAGGGGACCAATTCACCCCTCCACTTT.

This clone occurred a few times. The V gene is TRBV24-1, the J gene TRBJ2-2; 8 nucleotides agree with TRBD1. The junction had 6 bases not matched to a gene; V was cut back by 4 bases and J by 6 bases. The length of the CDR3 is 15 residues. Germline V lookup: CDR1 KGHDR, CDR2 SFDVKD. The CDR3 loop reads CATSDQGAEAGELFF. For the CDR3, the DNA is TGTGCCACCAGTGACCAGGGGGCGGAGGCCGGGGAGCTGTTTTTT.

The V call is TRBV10-3, the J call TRBJ2-5, with 10 bases aligning to TRBD2. With V trimmed by 6 bases and J by 3 bases, 4 bases remained unmatched. In germline, CDR1 is ENHRY, CDR2 SYGVKD. There are 14 residues in the CDR3. CDR3: CAIRAGGQEETQYF. CDR3 nucleotide sequence: TGTGCCATCAGAGCGGGGGGGCAGGAAGAGACCCAGTACTTC.

The rearrangement links TRBV11-2 to TRBJ2-2, with TRBD2 as a possible D gene (6 bases). Trimming removed 0 bases from V and 7 bases from J, with 15 bases in between. Looked up from germline, CDR1 is SGHAT and CDR2 is FQNNGV. This CDR3 has 16 residues. The DNA for the CDR3 is TGTGCCAGCAGCTTAGACTTTCCGGGGCGGGGCGGGGAGCTGTTTTTT. Its protein product is CASSLDFPGRGGELFF.